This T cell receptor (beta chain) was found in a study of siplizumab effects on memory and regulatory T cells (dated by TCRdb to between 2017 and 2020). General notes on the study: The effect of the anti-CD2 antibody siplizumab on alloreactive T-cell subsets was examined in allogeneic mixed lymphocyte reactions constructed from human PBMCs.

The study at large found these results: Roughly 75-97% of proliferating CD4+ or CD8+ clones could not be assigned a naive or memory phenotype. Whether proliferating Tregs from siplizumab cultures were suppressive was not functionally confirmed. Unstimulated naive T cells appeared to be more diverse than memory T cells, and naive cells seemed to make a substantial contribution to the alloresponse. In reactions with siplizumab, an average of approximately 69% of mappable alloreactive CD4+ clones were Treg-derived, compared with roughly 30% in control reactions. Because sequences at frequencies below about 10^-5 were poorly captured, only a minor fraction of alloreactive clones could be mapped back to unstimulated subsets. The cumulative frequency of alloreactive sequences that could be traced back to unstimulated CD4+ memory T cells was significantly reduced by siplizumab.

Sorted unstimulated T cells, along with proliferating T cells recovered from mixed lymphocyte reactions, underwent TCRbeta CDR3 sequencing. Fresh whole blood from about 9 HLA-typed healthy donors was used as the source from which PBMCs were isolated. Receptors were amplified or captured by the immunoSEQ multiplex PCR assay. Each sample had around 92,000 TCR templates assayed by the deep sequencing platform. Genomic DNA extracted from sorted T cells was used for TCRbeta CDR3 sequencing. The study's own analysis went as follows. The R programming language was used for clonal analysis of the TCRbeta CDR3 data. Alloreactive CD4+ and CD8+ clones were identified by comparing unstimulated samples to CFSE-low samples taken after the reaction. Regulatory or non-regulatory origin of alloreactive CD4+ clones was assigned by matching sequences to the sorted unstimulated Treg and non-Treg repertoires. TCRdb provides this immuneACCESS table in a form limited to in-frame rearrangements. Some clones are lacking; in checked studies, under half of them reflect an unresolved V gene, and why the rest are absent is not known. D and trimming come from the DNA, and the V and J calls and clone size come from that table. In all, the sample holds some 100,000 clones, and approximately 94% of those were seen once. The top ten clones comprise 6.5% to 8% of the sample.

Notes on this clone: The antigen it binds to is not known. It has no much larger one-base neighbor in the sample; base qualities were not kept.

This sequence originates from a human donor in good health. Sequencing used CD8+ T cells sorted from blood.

The DNA reads as follows: TGTGCCAGCAGCCTAGAGGGGCTAGCGGGAGGGCCTACAGATACGCAGTATTTT. It encodes CASSLEGLAGGPTDTQYF. Rearrangement joined TRBV9 to TRBJ2-3; TRBD2 fits 12 bases in the junction. The CDR3 contains 18 residues, cysteine and phenylalanine counted. Only the CDR3 portion is preserved as DNA: 54 bases, with reading frame beginning at the first base. The germline V gene specifies SGDLS as CDR1 and YYNGEE as CDR2. At the junction V is shortened by 4 bases and J by 3 bases; bases outside the gene matches: 12.